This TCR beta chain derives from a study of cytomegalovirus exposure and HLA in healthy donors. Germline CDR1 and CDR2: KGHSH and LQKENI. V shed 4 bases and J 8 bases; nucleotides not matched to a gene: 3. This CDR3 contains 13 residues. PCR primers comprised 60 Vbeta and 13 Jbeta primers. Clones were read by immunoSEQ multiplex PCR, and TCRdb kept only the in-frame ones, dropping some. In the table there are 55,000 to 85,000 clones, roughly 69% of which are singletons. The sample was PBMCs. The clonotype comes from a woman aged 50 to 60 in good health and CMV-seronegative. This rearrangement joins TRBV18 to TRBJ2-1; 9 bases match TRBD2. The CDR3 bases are TGTGCCAGCTCACGGACTAGCGAGGATGAGCAGTTCTTC. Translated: CASSRTSEDEQFF.